This TCR beta chain comes out of a study of read filtering for tumor transcriptome and immune sequencing. Looking at the study overall: Among patients, approximately 16 were male and about 15 female, aged about 40 to 90 (mean about 70). Study-level findings and limits: IR-seq and RNA-seq agreed better without single-read clonotypes. RNA-seq captured clonotypes less deeply and reliably than IR-seq.

Per germline, CDR1 SGHDN and CDR2 FVKESK. V shed 4 bases, J shed 7 bases, and the junction held 10 bases outside the gene matches. CDR3 length: 15 residues. This clonotype was counted a few times. Its specificity is unknown. No conserved phenylalanine or tryptophan is present at the end of the CDR3, so a read error is the likely explanation. The library was built from 400 ng RNA with molecular barcoded adaptors for alpha/delta and beta/gamma chains. TCRdb called the reads again in MiXCR, with one record for every CDR3 protein. The data hold under 150,000 distinct CDR3 sequences, with about 13% observed a single time.

The sequenced material came from a population of CD138-negative cells sorted from bone marrow. The chain is built from TRBV14 and TRBJ1-2; 9 positions agree with TRBD1. The origin of this receptor is a donor older than 35 with multiple myeloma. Here the CDR3 reads CASSRHPGQGRGYTL. The CDR3 DNA is TGTGCCAGCAGCCGCCACCCGGGACAGGGCCGTGGCTACACCCTC.